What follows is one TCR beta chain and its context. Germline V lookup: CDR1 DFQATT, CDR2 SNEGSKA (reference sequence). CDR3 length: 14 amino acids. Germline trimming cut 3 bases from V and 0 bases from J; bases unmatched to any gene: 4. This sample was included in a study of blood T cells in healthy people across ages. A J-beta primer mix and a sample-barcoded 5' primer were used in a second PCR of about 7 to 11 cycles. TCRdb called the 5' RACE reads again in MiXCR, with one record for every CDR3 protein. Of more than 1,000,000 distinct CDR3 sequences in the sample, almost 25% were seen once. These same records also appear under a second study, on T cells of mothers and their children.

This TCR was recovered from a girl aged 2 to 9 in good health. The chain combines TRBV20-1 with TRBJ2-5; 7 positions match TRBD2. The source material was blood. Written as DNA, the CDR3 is TGCAGTGCTAGCGGAACTAGCGACCAAGAGACCCAGTACTTC. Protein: CSASGTSDQETQYF.